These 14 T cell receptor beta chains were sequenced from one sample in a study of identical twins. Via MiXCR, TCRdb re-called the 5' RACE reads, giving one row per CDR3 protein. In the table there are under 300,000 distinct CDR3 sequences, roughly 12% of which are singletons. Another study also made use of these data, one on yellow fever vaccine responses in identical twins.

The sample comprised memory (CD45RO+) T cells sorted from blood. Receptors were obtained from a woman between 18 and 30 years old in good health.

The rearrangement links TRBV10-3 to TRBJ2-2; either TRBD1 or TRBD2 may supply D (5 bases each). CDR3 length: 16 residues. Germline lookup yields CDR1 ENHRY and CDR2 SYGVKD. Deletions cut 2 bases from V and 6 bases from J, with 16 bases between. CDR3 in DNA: TGTGCCATCAGTGAGGGGGGTGGTAATAACCCCGGGGAGCTGTTTTTT. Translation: CAISEGGGNNPGELFF.

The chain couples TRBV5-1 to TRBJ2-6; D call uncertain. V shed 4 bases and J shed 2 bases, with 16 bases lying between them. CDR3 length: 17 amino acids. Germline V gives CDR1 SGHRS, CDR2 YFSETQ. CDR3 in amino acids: CASSLFVGRTGANVLTF. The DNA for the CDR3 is TGCGCCAGCAGCCTATTTGTGGGCAGAACTGGGGCCAACGTCCTGACTTTC.

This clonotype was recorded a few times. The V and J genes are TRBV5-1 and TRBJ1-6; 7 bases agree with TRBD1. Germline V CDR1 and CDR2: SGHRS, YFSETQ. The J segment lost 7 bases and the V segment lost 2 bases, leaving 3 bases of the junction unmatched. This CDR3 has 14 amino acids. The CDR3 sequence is CASSFGTANSPLHF. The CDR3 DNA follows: TGCGCCAGCAGCTTCGGGACAGCAAATTCACCCCTCCACTTT.

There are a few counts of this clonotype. The CDR3 sequence: CASSRPPGTQETQYF. In nucleotides, the CDR3 is TGTGCCAGCAGCCGCCCACCCGGGACACAAGAGACCCAGTACTTC. V and J are TRBV7-8 and TRBJ2-5; perhaps TRBD1 as D (6 bases). The V and J ends lost 5 bases and 2 bases respectively, with 15 bases between them. Germline lookup yields CDR1 SGHVS and CDR2 FQNEAQ. CDR3 length: 15 amino acids.

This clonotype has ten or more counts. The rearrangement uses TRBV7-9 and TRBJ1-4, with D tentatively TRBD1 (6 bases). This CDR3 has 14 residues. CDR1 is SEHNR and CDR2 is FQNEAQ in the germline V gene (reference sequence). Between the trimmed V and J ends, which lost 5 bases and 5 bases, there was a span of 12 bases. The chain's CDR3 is CASSLDSFNEKLFF. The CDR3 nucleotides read TGTGCCAGCAGCCTGGACAGCTTCAATGAAAAACTGTTTTTT.

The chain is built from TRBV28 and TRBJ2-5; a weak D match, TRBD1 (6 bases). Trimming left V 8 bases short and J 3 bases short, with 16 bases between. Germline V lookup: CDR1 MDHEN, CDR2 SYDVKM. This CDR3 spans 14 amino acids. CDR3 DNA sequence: TGTGCCAGCGGTGACCGGGACAAAGAAGAGACCCAGTACTTC. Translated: CASGDRDKEETQYF.

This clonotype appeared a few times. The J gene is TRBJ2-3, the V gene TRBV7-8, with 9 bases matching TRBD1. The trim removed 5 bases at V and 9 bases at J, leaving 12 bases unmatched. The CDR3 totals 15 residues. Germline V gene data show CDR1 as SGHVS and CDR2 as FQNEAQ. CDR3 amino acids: CASSPRDRDEGTQYF. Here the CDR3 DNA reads TGTGCCAGCAGCCCCCGGGACAGGGACGAGGGGACGCAGTATTTT.

CDR3 region: CASGLGGSNEQFF. CDR3 bases: TGTGCCAGCGGTCTCGGCGGGAGCAATGAGCAGTTCTTC. This rearrangement joins TRBV2 to TRBJ2-1; 7 positions agree with TRBD2. The CDR3 sequence is 13 residues long. V lost 8 bases, J lost 6 bases, and 7 bases stayed unmatched. The germline V gene encodes CDR1 SNHLY and CDR2 FYNNEI.

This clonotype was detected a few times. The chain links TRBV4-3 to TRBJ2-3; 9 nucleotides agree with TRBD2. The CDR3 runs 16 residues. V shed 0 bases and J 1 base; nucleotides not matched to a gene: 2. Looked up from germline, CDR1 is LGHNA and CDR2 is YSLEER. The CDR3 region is CASSQDSGRGTDTQYF. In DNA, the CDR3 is TGCGCCAGCAGCCAAGATAGCGGGAGAGGCACAGATACGCAGTATTTT.

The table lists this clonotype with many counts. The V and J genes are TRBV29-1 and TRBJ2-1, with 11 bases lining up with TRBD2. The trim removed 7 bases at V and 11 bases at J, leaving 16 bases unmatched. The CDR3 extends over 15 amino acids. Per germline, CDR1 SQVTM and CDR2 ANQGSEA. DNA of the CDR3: TGCAGCGCCTACCACAAAGATGGGACTAGCGGACAGCAGTTCTTC. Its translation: CSAYHKDGTSGQQFF.

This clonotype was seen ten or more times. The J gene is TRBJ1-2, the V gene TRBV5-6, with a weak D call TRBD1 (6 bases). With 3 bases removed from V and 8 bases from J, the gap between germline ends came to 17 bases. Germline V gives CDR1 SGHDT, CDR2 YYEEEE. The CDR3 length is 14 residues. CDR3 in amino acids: CASSSGSGGGGYTF. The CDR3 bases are TGTGCCAGCAGCTCCGGGAGCGGGGGCGGAGGCTACACCTTC.

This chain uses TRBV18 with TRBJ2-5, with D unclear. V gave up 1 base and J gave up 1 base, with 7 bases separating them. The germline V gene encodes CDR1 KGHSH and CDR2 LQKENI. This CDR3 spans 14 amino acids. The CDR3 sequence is CASSPHPAQETQYF. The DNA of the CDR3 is TGTGCCAGCTCACCACACCCCGCCCAAGAGACCCAGTACTTC.

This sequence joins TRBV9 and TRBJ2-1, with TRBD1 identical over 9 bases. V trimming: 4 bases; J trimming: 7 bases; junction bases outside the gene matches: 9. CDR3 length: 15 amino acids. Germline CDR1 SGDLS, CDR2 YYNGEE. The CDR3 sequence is CASSPRGDRVNEQFF. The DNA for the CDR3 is TGTGCCAGCAGCCCAAGGGGGGACAGGGTTAATGAGCAGTTCTTC. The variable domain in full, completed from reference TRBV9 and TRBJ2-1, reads DSGVTQTPKHLITATGQRVTLRCSPRSGDLSVYWYQQSLDQGLQFLIQYYNGEERAKGNILERFSAQQFPDLHSELNLSSLELGDSALYFCASSPRGDRVNEQFFGPGTRLTVL.

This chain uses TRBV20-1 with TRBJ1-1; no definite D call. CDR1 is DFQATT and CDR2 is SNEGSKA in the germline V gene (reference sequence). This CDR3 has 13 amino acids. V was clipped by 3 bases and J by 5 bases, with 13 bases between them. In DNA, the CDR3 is TGCAGTGCTAGCCTCGGGAAGCCGACTGAAGCTTTCTTT. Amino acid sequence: CSASLGKPTEAFF.